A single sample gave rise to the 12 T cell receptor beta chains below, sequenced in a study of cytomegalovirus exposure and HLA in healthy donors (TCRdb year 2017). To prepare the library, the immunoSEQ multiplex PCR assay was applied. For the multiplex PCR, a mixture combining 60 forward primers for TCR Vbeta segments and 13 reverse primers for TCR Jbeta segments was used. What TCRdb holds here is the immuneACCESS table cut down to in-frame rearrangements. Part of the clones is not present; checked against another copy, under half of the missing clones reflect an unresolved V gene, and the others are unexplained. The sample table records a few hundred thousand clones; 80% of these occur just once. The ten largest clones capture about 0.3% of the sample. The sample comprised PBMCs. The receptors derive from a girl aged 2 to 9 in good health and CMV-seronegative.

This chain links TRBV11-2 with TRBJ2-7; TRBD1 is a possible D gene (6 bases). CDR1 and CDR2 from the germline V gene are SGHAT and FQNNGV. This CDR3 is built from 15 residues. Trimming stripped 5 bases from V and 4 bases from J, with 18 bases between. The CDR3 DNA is TGTGCCAGCAGCCCTCGTTACCAGGGGTTGTACGAGCAGTACTTC. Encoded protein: CASSPRYQGLYEQYF.

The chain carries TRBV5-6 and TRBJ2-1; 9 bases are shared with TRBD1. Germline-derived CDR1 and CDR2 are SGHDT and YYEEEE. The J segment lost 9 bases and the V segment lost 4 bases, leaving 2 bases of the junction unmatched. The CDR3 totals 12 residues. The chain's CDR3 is CASSGGQGEQFF. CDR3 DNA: TGTGCCAGCAGCGGGGGACAGGGTGAGCAGTTCTTC.

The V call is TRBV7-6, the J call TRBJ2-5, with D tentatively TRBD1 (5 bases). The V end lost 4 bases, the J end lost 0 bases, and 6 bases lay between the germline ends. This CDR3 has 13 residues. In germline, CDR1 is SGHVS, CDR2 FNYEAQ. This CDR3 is CASSWTNQETQYF. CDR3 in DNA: TGTGCCAGCAGCTGGACAAACCAAGAGACCCAGTACTTC.

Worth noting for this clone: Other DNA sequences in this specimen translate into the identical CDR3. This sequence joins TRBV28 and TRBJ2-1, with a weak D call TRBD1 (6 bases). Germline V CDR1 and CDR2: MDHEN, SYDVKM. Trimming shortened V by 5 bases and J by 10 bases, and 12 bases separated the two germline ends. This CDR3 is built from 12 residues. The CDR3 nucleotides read TGTGCCAGCAGTCTCCTGAGGGGGGAGCAGTTCTTC. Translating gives CASSLLRGEQFF.

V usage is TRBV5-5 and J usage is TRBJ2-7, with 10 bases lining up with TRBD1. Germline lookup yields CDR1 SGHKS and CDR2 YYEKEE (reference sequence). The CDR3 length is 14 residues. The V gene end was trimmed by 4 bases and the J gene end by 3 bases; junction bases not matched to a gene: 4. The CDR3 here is CASSTGQGGYEQYF. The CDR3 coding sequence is TGTGCCAGCAGCACCGGACAGGGGGGCTACGAGCAGTACTTC.

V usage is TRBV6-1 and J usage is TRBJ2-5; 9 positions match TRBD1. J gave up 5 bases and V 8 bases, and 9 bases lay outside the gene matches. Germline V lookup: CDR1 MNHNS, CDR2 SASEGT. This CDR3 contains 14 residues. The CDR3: CASPATGGLETQYF. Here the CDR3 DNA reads TGTGCCAGCCCGGCCACAGGGGGCTTGGAGACCCAGTACTTC.

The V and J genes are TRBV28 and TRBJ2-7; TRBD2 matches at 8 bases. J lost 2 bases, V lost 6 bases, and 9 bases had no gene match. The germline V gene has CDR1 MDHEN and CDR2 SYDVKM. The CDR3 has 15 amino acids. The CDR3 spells CASSSGGGLTYEQYF. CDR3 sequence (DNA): TGTGCCAGCAGCTCCGGGGGGGGTTTGACCTACGAGCAGTACTTC. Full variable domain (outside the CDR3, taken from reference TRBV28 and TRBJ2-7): DVKVTQSSRYLVKRTGEKVFLECVQDMDHENMFWYRQDPGLGLRLIYFSYDVKMKEKGDIPEGYSVSREKKERFSLILESASTNQTSMYLCASSSGGGLTYEQYFGPGTRLTVT.

The CDR3 sequence is CASSPQAGANHYEQYF. CDR3 in DNA: TGTGCCAGCAGCCCACAAGCGGGAGCTAACCATTACGAGCAGTACTTC. The V and J genes are TRBV9 and TRBJ2-7; 8 nucleotides line up with TRBD2. With 4 bases clipped from V and 4 bases from J, the junction kept 13 bases outside the gene matches. Germline loops: CDR1 SGDLS, CDR2 YYNGEE. The CDR3 has 16 amino acids.

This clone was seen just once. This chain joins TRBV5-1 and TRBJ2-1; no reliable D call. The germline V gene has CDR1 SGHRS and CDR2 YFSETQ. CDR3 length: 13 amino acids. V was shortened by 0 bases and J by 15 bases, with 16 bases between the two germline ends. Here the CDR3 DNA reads TGCGCCAGCAGCTTGGTTGATCCCCCCCCTAGGTTCTTC. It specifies CASSLVDPPPRFF.

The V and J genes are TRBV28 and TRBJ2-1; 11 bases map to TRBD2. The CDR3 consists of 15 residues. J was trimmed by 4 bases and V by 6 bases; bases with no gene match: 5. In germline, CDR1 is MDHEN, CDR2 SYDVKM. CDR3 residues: CASRSGLAGYNEQFF. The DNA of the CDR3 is TGTGCCAGCAGATCCGGACTAGCGGGTTACAATGAGCAGTTCTTC.

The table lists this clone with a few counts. CDR3 DNA sequence: TGCGCCAGCAGCCAGTTGCAGCGGGACCGCAATGAGCAGTTCTTC. It codes for CASSQLQRDRNEQFF. The rearrangement uses TRBV4-1 and TRBJ2-1; 7 nucleotides match TRBD2. Germline lookup yields CDR1 MGHRA and CDR2 YSYEKL. Unmatched junction bases numbered 8, after V lost 3 bases and J lost 6 bases. This CDR3 is built from 15 residues.

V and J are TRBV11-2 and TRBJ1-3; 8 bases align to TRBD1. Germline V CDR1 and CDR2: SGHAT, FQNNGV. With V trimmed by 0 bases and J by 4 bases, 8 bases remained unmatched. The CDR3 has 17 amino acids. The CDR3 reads CASSLDPTGAVGNTIYF. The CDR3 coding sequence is TGTGCCAGCAGCTTAGATCCGACAGGGGCGGTCGGAAACACCATATATTTT.